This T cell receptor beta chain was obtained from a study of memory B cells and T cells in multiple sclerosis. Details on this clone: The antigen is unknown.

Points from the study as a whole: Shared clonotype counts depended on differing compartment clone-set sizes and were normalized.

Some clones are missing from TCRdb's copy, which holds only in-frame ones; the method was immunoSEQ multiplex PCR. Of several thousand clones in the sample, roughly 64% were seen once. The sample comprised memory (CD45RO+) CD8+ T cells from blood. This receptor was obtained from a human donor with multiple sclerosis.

This CDR3 reads CSDWTGGGQETQYF. The CDR3, as DNA: TGCAGCGATTGGACAGGGGGCGGTCAAGAGACCCAGTACTTC. The V gene is TRBV29-1, the J gene TRBJ2-5, with TRBD1 matching 11 bases. The trim removed 7 bases at V and 2 bases at J, leaving 6 bases unmatched. CDR1 and CDR2 from the germline V gene are SQVTM and ANQGSEA. This CDR3 comprises 14 residues.